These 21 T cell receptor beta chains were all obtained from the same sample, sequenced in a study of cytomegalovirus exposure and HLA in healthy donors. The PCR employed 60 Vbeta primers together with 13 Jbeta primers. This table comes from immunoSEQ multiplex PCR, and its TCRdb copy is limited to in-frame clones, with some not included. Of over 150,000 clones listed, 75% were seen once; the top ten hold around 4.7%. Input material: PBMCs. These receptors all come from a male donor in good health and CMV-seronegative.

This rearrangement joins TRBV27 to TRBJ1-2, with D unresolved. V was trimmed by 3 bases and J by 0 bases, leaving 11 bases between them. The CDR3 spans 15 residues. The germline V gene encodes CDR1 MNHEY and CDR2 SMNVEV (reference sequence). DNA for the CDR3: TGTGCCAGCAGTTTCAGCGGGAAGCCTAACTATGGCTACACCTTC. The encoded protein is CASSFSGKPNYGYTF.

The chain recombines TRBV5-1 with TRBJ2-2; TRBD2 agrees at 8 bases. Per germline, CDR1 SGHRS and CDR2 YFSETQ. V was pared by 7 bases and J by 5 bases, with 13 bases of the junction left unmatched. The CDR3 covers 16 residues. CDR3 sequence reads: CASGPRGLVRTGELFF. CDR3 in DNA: TGCGCCAGCGGGCCCCGGGGACTAGTAAGGACCGGGGAGCTGTTTTTT.

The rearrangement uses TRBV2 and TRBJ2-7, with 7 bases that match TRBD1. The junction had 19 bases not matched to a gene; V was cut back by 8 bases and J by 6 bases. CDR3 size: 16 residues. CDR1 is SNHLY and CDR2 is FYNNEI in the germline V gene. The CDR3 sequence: CASSSKGTERLSEQYF. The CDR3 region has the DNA TGTGCCAGCTCAAGCAAGGGGACAGAGAGGTTGAGCGAGCAGTACTTC.

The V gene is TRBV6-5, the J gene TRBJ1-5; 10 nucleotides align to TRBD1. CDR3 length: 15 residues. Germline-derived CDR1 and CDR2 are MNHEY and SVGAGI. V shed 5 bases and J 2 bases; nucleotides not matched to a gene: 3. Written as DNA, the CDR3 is TGTGCCAGCAGTCAGACAGGGGGCCGCAATCAGCCCCAGCATTTT. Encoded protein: CASSQTGGRNQPQHF.

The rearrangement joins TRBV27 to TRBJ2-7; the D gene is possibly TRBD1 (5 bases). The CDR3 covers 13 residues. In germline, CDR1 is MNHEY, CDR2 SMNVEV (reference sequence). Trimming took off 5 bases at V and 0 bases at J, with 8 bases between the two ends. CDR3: CASSTGPSYEQYF. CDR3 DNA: TGTGCCAGCAGTACAGGCCCCTCCTACGAGCAGTACTTC.

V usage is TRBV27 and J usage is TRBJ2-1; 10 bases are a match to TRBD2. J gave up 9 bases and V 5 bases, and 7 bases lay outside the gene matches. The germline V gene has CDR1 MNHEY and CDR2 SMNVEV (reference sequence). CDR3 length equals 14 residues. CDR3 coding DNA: TGTGCCAGCAGTCTAGCGGGAGTTCCTGCTGAGCAGTTCTTC. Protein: CASSLAGVPAEQFF.

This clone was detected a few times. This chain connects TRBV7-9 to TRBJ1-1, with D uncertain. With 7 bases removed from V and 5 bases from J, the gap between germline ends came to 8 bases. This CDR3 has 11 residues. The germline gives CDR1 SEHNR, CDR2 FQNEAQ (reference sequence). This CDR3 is CASTLGTEAFF. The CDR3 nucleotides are TGTGCCAGCACCCTAGGAACTGAAGCTTTCTTT.

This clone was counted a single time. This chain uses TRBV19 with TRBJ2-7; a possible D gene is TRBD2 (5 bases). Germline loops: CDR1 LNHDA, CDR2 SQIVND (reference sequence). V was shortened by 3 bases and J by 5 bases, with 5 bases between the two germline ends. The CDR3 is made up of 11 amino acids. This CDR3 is CASSMGDEQYF. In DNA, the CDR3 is TGTGCCAGTAGTATGGGAGACGAGCAGTACTTC.

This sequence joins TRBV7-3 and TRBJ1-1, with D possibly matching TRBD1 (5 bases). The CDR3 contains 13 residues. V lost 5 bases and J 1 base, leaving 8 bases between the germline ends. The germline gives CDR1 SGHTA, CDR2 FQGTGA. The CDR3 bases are TGTGCCAGCAGCGACGGACAGAACACTGAAGCTTTCTTT. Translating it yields CASSDGQNTEAFF.

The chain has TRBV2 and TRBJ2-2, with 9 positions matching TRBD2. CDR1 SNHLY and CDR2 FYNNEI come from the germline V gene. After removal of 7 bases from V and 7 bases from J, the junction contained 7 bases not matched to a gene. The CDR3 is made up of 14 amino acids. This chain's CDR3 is CASKKREVGGELFF. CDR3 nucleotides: TGTGCCAGCAAGAAGCGGGAGGTGGGCGGGGAGCTGTTTTTT.

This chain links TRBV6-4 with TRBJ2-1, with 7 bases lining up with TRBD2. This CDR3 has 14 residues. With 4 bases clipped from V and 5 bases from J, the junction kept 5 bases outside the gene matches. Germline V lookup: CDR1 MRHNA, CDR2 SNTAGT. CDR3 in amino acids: CASSGGGTHNEQFF. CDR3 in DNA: TGTGCCAGCAGTGGCGGGGGAACCCACAATGAGCAGTTCTTC.

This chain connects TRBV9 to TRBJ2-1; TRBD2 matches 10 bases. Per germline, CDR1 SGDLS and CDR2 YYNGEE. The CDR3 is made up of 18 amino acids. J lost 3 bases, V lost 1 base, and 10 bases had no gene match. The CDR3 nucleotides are TGTGCCAGCAGCGTACCCCAAGAGTCTAGCGGGAGCTACAATGAGCAGTTCTTC. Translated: CASSVPQESSGSYNEQFF.

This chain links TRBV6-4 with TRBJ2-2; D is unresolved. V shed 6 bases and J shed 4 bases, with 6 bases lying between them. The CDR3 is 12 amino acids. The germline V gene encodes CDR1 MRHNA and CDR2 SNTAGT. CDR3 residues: CASRSFTGELFF. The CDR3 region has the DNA TGTGCCAGCAGGAGTTTCACCGGGGAGCTGTTTTTT.

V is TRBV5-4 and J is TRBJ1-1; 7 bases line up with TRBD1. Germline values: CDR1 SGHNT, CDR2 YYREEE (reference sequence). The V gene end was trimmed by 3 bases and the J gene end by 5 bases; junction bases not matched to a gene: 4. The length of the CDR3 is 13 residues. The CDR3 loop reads CASSYTGVTEAFF. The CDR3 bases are TGTGCCAGCAGCTATACAGGGGTGACTGAAGCTTTCTTT.

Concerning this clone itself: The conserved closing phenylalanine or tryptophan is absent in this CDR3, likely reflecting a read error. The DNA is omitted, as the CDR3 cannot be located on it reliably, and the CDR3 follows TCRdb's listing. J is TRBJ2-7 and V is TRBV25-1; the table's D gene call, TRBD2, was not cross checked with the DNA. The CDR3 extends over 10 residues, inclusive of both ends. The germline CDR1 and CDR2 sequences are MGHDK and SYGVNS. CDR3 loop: CASSDPWGVD.

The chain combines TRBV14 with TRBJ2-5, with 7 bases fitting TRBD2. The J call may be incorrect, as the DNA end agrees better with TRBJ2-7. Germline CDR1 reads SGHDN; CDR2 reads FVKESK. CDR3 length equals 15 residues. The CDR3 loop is CASSQVQRGGYEQYF. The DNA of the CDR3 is TGTGCCAGCAGCCAAGTCCAAAGGGGAGGGTACGAGCAGTACTTC.

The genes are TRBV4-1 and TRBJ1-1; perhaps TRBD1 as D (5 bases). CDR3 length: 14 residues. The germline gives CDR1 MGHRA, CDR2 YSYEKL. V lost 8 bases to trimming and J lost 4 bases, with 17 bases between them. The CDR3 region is CASLHPGLGTEAFF. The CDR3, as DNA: TGCGCCAGCCTCCACCCAGGGTTGGGCACTGAAGCTTTCTTT.

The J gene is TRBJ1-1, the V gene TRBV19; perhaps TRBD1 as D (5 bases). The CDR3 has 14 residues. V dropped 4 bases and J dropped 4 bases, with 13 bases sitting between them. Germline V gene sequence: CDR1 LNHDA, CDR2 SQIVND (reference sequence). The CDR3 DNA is TGTGCCAGTAGTAACCGCAGGGTATCCACTGAAGCTTTCTTT. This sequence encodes CASSNRRVSTEAFF. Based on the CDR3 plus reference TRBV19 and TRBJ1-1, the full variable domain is DGGITQSPKYLFRKEGQNVTLSCEQNLNHDAMYWYRQDPGQGLRLIYYSQIVNDFQKGDIAEGYSVSREKKESFPLTVTSAQKNPTAFYLCASSNRRVSTEAFFGQGTRLTVV.

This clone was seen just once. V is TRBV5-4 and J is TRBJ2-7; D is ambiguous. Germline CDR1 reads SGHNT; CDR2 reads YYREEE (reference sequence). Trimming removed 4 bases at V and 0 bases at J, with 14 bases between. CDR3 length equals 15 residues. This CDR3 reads CASSPLDPNSYEQYF. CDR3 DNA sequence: TGTGCCAGCAGCCCACTCGATCCAAACTCCTACGAGCAGTACTTC.

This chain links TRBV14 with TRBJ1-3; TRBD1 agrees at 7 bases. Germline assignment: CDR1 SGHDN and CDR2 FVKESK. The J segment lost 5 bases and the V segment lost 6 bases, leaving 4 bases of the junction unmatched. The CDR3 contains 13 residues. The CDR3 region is CASRDRFRNTIYF. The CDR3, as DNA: TGTGCCAGCAGGGACAGGTTTAGAAACACCATATATTTT.

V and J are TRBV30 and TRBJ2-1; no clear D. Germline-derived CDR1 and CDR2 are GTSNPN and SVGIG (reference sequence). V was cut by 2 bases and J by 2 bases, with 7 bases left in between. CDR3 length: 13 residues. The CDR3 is CAWSMGAYNEQFF. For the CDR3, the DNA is TGTGCCTGGAGTATGGGCGCCTACAATGAGCAGTTCTTC.